Below are 14 T cell receptor beta chains sequenced from a single sample in a study of cytotoxic CD8 clonotypes in ibrutinib-treated CLL. Measured with immunoSEQ multiplex PCR; TCRdb has only the in-frame clones, and not every one. The sample lists 160,000 or so clones; about four fifths were seen once. The sequences come from PBMCs, collected after 12 months of ibrutinib treatment. The receptor source for this set is a human donor with chronic lymphocytic leukemia.

The rearrangement joins TRBV19 to TRBJ1-2; the D gene is possibly TRBD1 (5 bases). The germline V gene has CDR1 LNHDA and CDR2 SQIVND (reference sequence). The CDR3 has 15 amino acids. V was trimmed by 5 bases and J by 4 bases, leaving 17 bases between them. The CDR3 bases are TGTGCCAGTAGTTCGCAGGAGACAGCTACCTATGGCTACACCTTC. This translates into CASSSQETATYGYTF.

The rearrangement links TRBV14 to TRBJ2-7, with D possibly being TRBD1 (5 bases). The CDR3 runs 14 residues. Germline V CDR1 and CDR2: SGHDN, FVKESK. With 2 bases removed from V and 5 bases from J, the gap between germline ends came to 13 bases. CDR3: CASSQLGVSNEQYF. The CDR3 bases are TGTGCCAGCAGCCAATTAGGGGTTTCCAACGAGCAGTACTTC.

The chain is built from TRBV11-1 and TRBJ2-1; 11 bases are shared with TRBD2. Looked up from germline, CDR1 is SGHAT and CDR2 is FQDESV (reference sequence). The CDR3 length is 15 residues. After removal of 5 bases from V and 5 bases from J, the junction contained 5 bases not matched to a gene. This chain's CDR3 is CASSKGTSGNNEQFF. The CDR3 DNA follows: TGTGCCAGCAGCAAAGGGACTAGCGGAAACAATGAGCAGTTCTTC.

This clone came up a few times. This chain joins TRBV6-1 and TRBJ1-2, with a weak D call TRBD1 (6 bases). The CDR3 sequence is 16 residues long. CDR1 is MNHNS, CDR2 SASEGT, per germline. V lost 4 bases and J lost 4, with 19 bases in between. The CDR3 nucleotides read TGTGCCAGCAGTGCCTCTCGGACAGCCACATTCTATGGCTACACCTTC. It encodes CASSASRTATFYGYTF.

V and J are TRBV27 and TRBJ1-1, with D perhaps TRBD1 (5 bases). V shed 7 bases and J shed 1 base, with 13 bases lying between them. The germline gives CDR1 MNHEY, CDR2 SMNVEV (reference sequence). The CDR3 contains 14 residues. This chain's CDR3 is CASNSRGGNTEAFF. DNA for the CDR3: TGTGCCAGCAACTCCCGGGGGGGGAACACTGAAGCTTTCTTT.

The V gene is TRBV28, the J gene TRBJ1-3; D unclear. Trimming stripped 5 bases from V and 9 bases from J, with 14 bases between. CDR3 length: 13 amino acids. Germline CDR1 MDHEN, CDR2 SYDVKM. CDR3 loop: CASSTPAVPTIYF. The DNA for the CDR3 is TGTGCCAGCAGTACCCCCGCGGTTCCCACCATATATTTT.

Written as DNA, the CDR3 is TGCAGCGTTGAGGCCCCTAGCGGGAGTTACAATGAGCAGTTCTTC. Its protein is CSVEAPSGSYNEQFF. The chain links TRBV29-1 to TRBJ2-1; 10 nucleotides align to TRBD2. After removal of 3 bases from V and 4 bases from J, the junction contained 6 bases not matched to a gene. The CDR3 is 15 residues long. Per the germline V gene, CDR1 is SQVTM and CDR2 is ANQGSEA.

The chain has TRBV10-1 and TRBJ2-3, with D unclear. The CDR3 has 16 amino acids. V lost 2 bases, J lost 5 bases, and 17 bases lay in between. From germline, CDR1 is WNHNN and CDR2 SYGVQD (reference sequence). The CDR3 here is CASSEGGFGTQDTQYF. In nucleotides, the CDR3 is TGCGCCAGCAGTGAGGGCGGCTTCGGCACACAAGATACGCAGTATTTT.

V and J are TRBV9 and TRBJ2-2; 7 bases map to TRBD2. The CDR3 loop spans 15 amino acids. Germline values: CDR1 SGDLS, CDR2 YYNGEE. J was trimmed by 4 bases and V by 6 bases; bases with no gene match: 9. CDR3 in amino acids: CASTQTGLSTGELFF. The CDR3 region has the DNA TGTGCCAGCACCCAGACGGGACTATCCACCGGGGAGCTGTTTTTT. Combining the CDR3 with reference TRBV9 and TRBJ2-2 gives the whole variable domain DSGVTQTPKHLITATGQRVTLRCSPRSGDLSVYWYQQSLDQGLQFLIQYYNGEERAKGNILERFSAQQFPDLHSELNLSSLELGDSALYFCASTQTGLSTGELFFGEGSRLTVL.

This chain uses TRBV9 with TRBJ1-6; 9 nucleotides align to TRBD1. Germline CDR1 is SGDLS and CDR2 is YYNGEE. After removal of 4 bases from V and 9 bases from J, the junction contained 5 bases not matched to a gene. The CDR3 sequence is 14 residues long. CDR3 in amino acids: CASSSTGGSSPLHF. CDR3 nucleotide sequence: TGTGCCAGCAGCTCCACAGGGGGCAGTTCACCCCTCCACTTT. The full variable domain, rest sourced from reference TRBV9 and TRBJ1-6, is DSGVTQTPKHLITATGQRVTLRCSPRSGDLSVYWYQQSLDQGLQFLIQYYNGEERAKGNILERFSAQQFPDLHSELNLSSLELGDSALYFCASSSTGGSSPLHFGNGTRLTVT.

This clone has only a few counts. This rearrangement joins TRBV27 to TRBJ1-6, with D possibly TRBD1 on 5 matching bases. CDR1 MNHEY and CDR2 SMNVEV come from the germline V gene (reference sequence). Deletions cut 0 bases from V and 5 bases from J, with 11 bases between. The CDR3 loop spans 16 amino acids. The CDR3 protein is CASSLSRGFDNSPLHF. The CDR3, as DNA: TGTGCCAGCAGTTTATCCCGGGGCTTTGATAATTCACCCCTCCACTTT.

The rearrangement joins TRBV28 to TRBJ1-3; D is possibly TRBD1 (5 bases). Germline loops: CDR1 MDHEN, CDR2 SYDVKM. CDR3 length: 14 amino acids. The V end lost 4 bases, the J end lost 2 bases, and 9 bases lay between the germline ends. CDR3 nucleotides: TGTGCCAGCAGTTACGGGGGAGCTGGAAACACCATATATTTT. This codes for CASSYGGAGNTIYF.

The V gene is TRBV30, the J gene TRBJ1-3; TRBD1 is a possible D gene (5 bases). Trimming took 5 bases from V and 9 from J, leaving 17 bases between them. The CDR3 has 13 residues. The germline gives CDR1 GTSNPN, CDR2 SVGIG (reference sequence). The CDR3 protein is CAWDPLPGGTIYF. The CDR3 nucleotides read TGTGCCTGGGATCCCCTTCCGGGGGGCACCATATATTTT. The full variable domain, with the rest looked up from reference TRBV30 and TRBJ1-3, is SQTIHQWPATLVQPVGSPLSLECTVEGTSNPNLYWYRQAAGRGLQLLFYSVGIGQISSEVPQNLSASRPQDRQFILSSKKLLLSDSGFYLCAWDPLPGGTIYFGEGSWLTVV.

This clone was seen a few times. This chain connects TRBV6-4 to TRBJ1-5; a possible D gene is TRBD1 (5 bases). The CDR3 is made up of 16 amino acids. Germline CDR1 and CDR2: MRHNA and SNTAGT. V shed 4 bases and J shed 0 bases, with 13 bases lying between them. The CDR3 sequence: CASSARQFHSNQPQHF. The CDR3 DNA reads TGTGCCAGCAGTGCAAGACAGTTCCATAGCAATCAGCCCCAGCATTTT.